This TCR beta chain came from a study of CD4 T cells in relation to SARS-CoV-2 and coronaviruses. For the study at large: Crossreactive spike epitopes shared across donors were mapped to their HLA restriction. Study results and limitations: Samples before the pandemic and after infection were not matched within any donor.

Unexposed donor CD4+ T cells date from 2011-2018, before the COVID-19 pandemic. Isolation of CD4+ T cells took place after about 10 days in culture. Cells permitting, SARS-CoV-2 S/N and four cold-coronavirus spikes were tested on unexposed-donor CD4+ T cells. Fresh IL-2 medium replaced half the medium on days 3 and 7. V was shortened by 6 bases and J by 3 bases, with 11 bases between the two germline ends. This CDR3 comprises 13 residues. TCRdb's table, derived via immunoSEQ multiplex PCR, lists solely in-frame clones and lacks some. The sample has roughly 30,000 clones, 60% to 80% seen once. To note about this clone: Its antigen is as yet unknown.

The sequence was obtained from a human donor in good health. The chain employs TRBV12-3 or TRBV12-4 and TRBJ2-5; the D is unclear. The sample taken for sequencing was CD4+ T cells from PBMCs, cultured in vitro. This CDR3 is CASRSVVEETQYF. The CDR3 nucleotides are TGTGCCAGCAGATCCGTAGTAGAAGAGACCCAGTACTTC.